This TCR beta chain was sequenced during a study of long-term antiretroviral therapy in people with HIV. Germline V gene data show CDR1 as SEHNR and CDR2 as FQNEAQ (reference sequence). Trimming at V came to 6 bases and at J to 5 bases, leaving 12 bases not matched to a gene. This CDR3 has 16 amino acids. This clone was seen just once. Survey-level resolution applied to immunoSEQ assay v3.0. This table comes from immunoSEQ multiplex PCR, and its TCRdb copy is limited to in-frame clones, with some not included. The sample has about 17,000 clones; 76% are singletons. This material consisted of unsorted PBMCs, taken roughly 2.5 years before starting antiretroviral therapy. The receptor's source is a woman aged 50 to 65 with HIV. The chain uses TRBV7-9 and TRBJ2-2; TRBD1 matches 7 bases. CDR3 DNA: TGTGCCAGCAGTCCCCGGGCAGGGGGAAGGACCGGGGAGCTGTTTTTT. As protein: CASSPRAGGRTGELFF.